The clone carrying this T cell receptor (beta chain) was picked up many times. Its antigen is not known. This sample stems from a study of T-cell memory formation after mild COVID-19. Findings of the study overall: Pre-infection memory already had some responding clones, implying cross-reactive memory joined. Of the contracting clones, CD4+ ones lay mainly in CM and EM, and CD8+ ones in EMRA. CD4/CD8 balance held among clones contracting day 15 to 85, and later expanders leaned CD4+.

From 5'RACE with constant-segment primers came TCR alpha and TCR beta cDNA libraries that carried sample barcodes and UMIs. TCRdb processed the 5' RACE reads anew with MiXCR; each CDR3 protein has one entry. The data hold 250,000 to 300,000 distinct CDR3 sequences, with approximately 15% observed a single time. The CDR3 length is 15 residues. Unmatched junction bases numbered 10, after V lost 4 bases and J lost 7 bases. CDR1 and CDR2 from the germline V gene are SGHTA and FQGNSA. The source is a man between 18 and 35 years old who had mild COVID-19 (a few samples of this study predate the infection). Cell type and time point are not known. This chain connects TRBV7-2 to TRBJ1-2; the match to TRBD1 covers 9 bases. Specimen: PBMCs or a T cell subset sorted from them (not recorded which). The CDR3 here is CASSSPGGTGSGYTF. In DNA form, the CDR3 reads TGTGCCAGCAGCTCACCGGGCGGGACAGGGTCTGGCTACACCTTC.